Shown below are 14 T cell receptor beta chains from a single sample sequenced in a study of vaccination and CD4 T cells after COVID-19. An Oncomine TCR Beta short-read assay was used to sequence the DNA from cultured CD4+ T cells. TCRdb analysed the PCR reads with MiXCR anew, one entry per CDR3 protein. The data contain about 9,000 distinct CDR3 sequences, 23% of them singletons. Antigens for these TCRs are unknown. Treatment here: roughly 10-day PBMC culture with coronavirus spike peptide pools or control peptides (ViraFEST assay). Input material: cultured CD4+ T cells from blood. Receptors were obtained from a human donor with COVID-19.

This chain uses TRBV5-8 with TRBJ1-1; 7 positions agree with TRBD1. V trimming: 4 bases; J trimming: 1 base; junction bases outside the gene matches: 4. The germline V gene has CDR1 SGHTS and CDR2 YDEGEE. The CDR3 loop spans 14 amino acids. The CDR3 DNA follows: TGTGCCAGCAGCCTTCGGACAGGGAACACTGAAGCTTTCTTT. It codes for CASSLRTGNTEAFF.

This clonotype was found a few times. CDR3 coding DNA: TGTGCCAGCAGCAAAGCTAGCGGGGGGACAGATACGCAGTATTTT. It encodes CASSKASGGTDTQYF. The J gene is TRBJ2-3, the V gene TRBV7-2, with TRBD2 identical over 11 bases. The CDR3 covers 15 residues. V shed 5 bases and J 3 bases; nucleotides not matched to a gene: 4. Germline V gene sequence: CDR1 SGHTA, CDR2 FQGNSA. Full variable domain (rest looked up from reference TRBV7-2 and TRBJ2-3): GAGVSQSPSNKVTEKGKDVELRCDPISGHTALYWYRQSLGQGLEFLIYFQGNSAPDKSGLPSDRFSAERTGGSVSTLTIQRTQQEDSAVYLCASSKASGGTDTQYFGPGTRLTVL.

This clonotype is classed as medium-sized (0.01 to 0.1%). This chain links TRBV6-1 with TRBJ2-3; tentative D call: TRBD2 (6 bases). Looked up from germline, CDR1 is MNHNS and CDR2 is SASEGT. The CDR3 runs 14 residues. Deletions cut 4 bases from V and 1 base from J, with 9 bases between. CDR3 bases: TGTGCCAGCAGTGTAGAGCGGGGCACAGATACGCAGTATTTT. This codes for CASSVERGTDTQYF.

The chain combines TRBV12-5 with TRBJ2-2, with 10 bases identical to TRBD1. From germline, CDR1 is LGHNT and CDR2 FRNRAP. The CDR3 length is 16 residues. The J segment lost 6 bases and the V segment lost 6 bases, leaving 10 bases of the junction unmatched. CDR3 sequence: CASGRLRDRGAGELFF. The CDR3, as DNA: TGTGCTAGTGGGCGACTCCGGGACAGGGGCGCCGGGGAGCTGTTTTTT.

The rearrangement links TRBV11-1 to TRBJ2-1, with 12 nucleotides matching TRBD2. CDR1 and CDR2 from the germline V gene are SGHAT and FQDESV (reference sequence). This CDR3 has 16 residues. V dropped 3 bases and J dropped 4; count of bases not matched to a gene: 4. The CDR3 loop reads CASSLAGTSGYNEQFF. DNA of the CDR3: TGTGCCAGCAGCTTGGCGGGGACTAGCGGGTACAATGAGCAGTTCTTC.

By its share, this clonotype is medium-sized. The chain is built from TRBV6-1 and TRBJ1-2; D gene unclear. This CDR3 has 12 amino acids. Germline lookup yields CDR1 MNHNS and CDR2 SASEGT. The V end lost 7 bases, the J end lost 8 bases, and 14 bases lay between the germline ends. The CDR3 DNA is TGTGCCAGCACGTCCCCAGCGGGGGGCTACACCTTC. Translating gives CASTSPAGGYTF.

This clonotype was counted between two and nine times. The J gene is TRBJ1-1, the V gene TRBV27; 7 nucleotides match TRBD1. J lost 10 bases, V lost 10 bases, and 15 bases had no gene match. This CDR3 is built from 13 residues. Germline CDR1 is MNHEY and CDR2 is SMNVEV (reference sequence). The CDR3 loop reads CANQSTGTSAAFF. CDR3 DNA: TGTGCCAACCAATCGACAGGGACTTCTGCAGCTTTCTTT.

Sample share makes this clonotype medium-sized (0.01 to 0.1%). The chain uses TRBV7-2 and TRBJ1-6, with D unresolved. Germline-derived CDR1 and CDR2 are SGHTA and FQGNSA. There are 16 residues in the CDR3. V was trimmed by 1 base and J by 7 bases, leaving 14 bases between them. CDR3 DNA: TGTGCCAGCAGCTTAGATCTCAGAGTTTGGAATTCACCCCTCCACTTT. This translates into CASSLDLRVWNSPLHF.

The J gene is TRBJ2-6, the V gene TRBV5-3; D could derive from TRBD1 or TRBD2 (5 bases each). TRBV5-3 has ORF status, its function being uncertain. This CDR3 has 18 residues. V was shortened by 8 bases and J by 0 bases, with 21 bases between the two germline ends. The CDR3 reads CASSPDTSRGSGANVLTF. The DNA of the CDR3 is TGTGCCAGCAGCCCGGACACCTCACGGGGCTCTGGGGCCAACGTCCTGACTTTC.

This clonotype was counted a few times. V gene TRBV4-3 combines with J gene TRBJ1-6, with D possibly being TRBD1 (5 bases). The CDR3 is 15 residues long. Germline-derived CDR1 and CDR2 are LGHNA and YSLEER. Trimming removed 1 base at V and 10 bases at J, with 14 bases between. Written as DNA, the CDR3 is TGCGCCAGCAGCCAAGTTCGGGGACTAGAGTCACCCCTCCACTTT. Translated, it gives CASSQVRGLESPLHF.

The chain joins TRBV25-1 to TRBJ1-6, with D possibly being TRBD1 (5 bases). V was cut by 5 bases and J by 10 bases, with 12 bases left in between. The CDR3 consists of 13 residues. Germline V lookup: CDR1 MGHDK, CDR2 SYGVNS. The CDR3 region has the DNA TGTGCCAGCAGTCCCTCAGGGAACTCACCCCTCCACTTT. Its protein is CASSPSGNSPLHF. Full variable domain (missing parts from reference TRBV25-1 and TRBJ1-6): EADIYQTPRYLVIGTGKKITLECSQTMGHDKMYWYQQDPGMELHLIHYSYGVNSTEKGDLSSESTVSRIRTEHFPLTLESARPSHTSQYLCASSPSGNSPLHFGNGTRLTVT.

This clonotype was observed a handful of times. The V gene is TRBV7-8, the J gene TRBJ2-3; 10 bases align to TRBD1. The V and J ends lost 0 bases and 5 bases, in that order; junction bases with no gene match: 11. Germline-derived CDR1 and CDR2 are SGHVS and FQNEAQ. The CDR3 is 18 residues long. The CDR3 loop reads CASSLAGAWDRGKDTQYF. The CDR3 DNA sequence: TGTGCCAGCAGCTTAGCAGGAGCGTGGGACAGGGGTAAAGATACGCAGTATTTT.

The table lists this clonotype with a few counts. The DNA of the CDR3 is TGTGCCAGCAGTGAAGGGGGTTTTGGGGAGACCCAGTACTTC. This codes for CASSEGGFGETQYF. The V call is TRBV6-1, the J call TRBJ2-5; D ambiguous. V dropped 1 base and J dropped 5 bases, with 11 bases sitting between them. The CDR3 length is 14 residues. Germline V lookup: CDR1 MNHNS, CDR2 SASEGT.

The genes are TRBV6-1 and TRBJ1-6; 8 nucleotides line up with TRBD1. The CDR3 contains 14 residues. CDR1 and CDR2 (germline): MNHNS, SASEGT. After removal of 1 base from V and 9 bases from J, the junction contained 2 bases not matched to a gene. DNA of the CDR3: TGTGCCAGCAGTGAAGAGACAGGGGCTTCACCCCTCCACTTT. Translating gives CASSEETGASPLHF.